This passage covers 15 T cell receptor beta chains from one sample sequenced in a study of metastatic and nonmetastatic thyroid tumors (dated by TCRdb to the early 2020s). Library preparation employed PCR. TCRdb shows the sequencer as Illumina HiSeq 4000. TCRdb trimmed public reads at Q25 via fastp, called clones via MiXCR and kept in-frame beta chains. Within this sample are approximately 30,000 clones, with roughly 15% of them counted one time only. 4.7% of the sample goes to the ten largest clones. None of the patients had been given any treatment before thyroid surgery. Input material: blood. The receptors shown here come from a female donor with papillary thyroid cancer or a benign thyroid nodule (not recorded which). Some clones in this sample may be carry-over from other donors' samples.

The V call is TRBV6-1, the J call TRBJ2-1; D gene uncertain. Germline CDR1 MNHNS, CDR2 SASEGT. Trimming took off 3 bases at V and 2 bases at J, with 11 bases between the two ends. The CDR3 extends over 15 amino acids. CDR3 region: CASSEAGYPYNEQFF. The CDR3 DNA reads as TGTGCCAGCAGTGAGGCCGGCTACCCCTACAATGAGCAGTTCTTC.

This clone appeared a few times. This chain connects TRBV6-4 to TRBJ2-7; 12 bases are shared with TRBD2. The CDR3 is 16 amino acids. Germline V lookup: CDR1 MRHNA, CDR2 SNTAGT. V lost 6 bases and J lost 4; bases outside the gene matches: 10. This CDR3 reads CASSSSSGGVRYEQYF. The CDR3 nucleotides are TGTGCCAGCAGCTCATCTAGCGGGGGGGTAAGGTACGAGCAGTACTTC.

This clone was counted a few times. This chain connects TRBV5-1 to TRBJ1-6; D is perhaps TRBD1 (5 bases). The CDR3 has 14 residues. Germline CDR1 SGHRS, CDR2 YFSETQ. Trimming pared 5 bases from V and 12 bases from J, leaving 18 bases between. CDR3 region: CASRSRVSDLPLHF. The CDR3 region has the DNA TGCGCCAGCAGGAGCAGGGTGTCAGATTTACCCCTCCACTTT.

V gene TRBV28 combines with J gene TRBJ1-1, with 9 bases that match TRBD1. The J segment lost 5 bases and the V segment lost 11 bases, leaving 12 bases of the junction unmatched. There are 14 residues in the CDR3. Per germline, CDR1 MDHEN and CDR2 SYDVKM. The CDR3 DNA sequence: TGTGCCTCTGGGTTAACAGGACAGGGGACTGAAGCTTTCTTT. This sequence encodes CASGLTGQGTEAFF.

This clone was seen repeatedly, ten times or more. The chain carries TRBV30 and TRBJ2-7, with D perhaps being TRBD1 or TRBD2 (5 bases each). Per germline, CDR1 GTSNPN and CDR2 SVGIG (reference sequence). This CDR3 contains 11 residues. Trimming cost V 2 bases and J 9 bases, with 11 bases left between them. CDR3 DNA: TGTGCCTGGAGTAACGGGGCAGGGCAGTACTTC. It is translated as CAWSNGAGQYF.

On this clone itself: A clone one base away is much larger, so this may be a read error. The chain links TRBV19 to TRBJ1-6, with a weak D call TRBD1 (5 bases). The germline gives CDR1 LNHDA, CDR2 SQIVND (reference sequence). The CDR3 has 16 residues. V lost 7 bases to trimming and J lost 8 bases, with 21 bases between them. The CDR3 loop is CASKLSTPQVDSPLHF. The CDR3 bases are TGTGCCAGTAAGCTTTCGACTCCACAGGTGGATTCACCCCTCCACTTT.

This clone was observed a handful of times. Given a much more abundant clone one base away, this may be a read error. V gene TRBV29-1 combines with J gene TRBJ1-1, with a possible D match to TRBD1 (6 bases). The germline V and J ends were trimmed by 6 bases and 1 base, with 15 bases remaining between them. The CDR3 is 14 amino acids. In germline, CDR1 is SQVTM, CDR2 ANQGSEA. CDR3 region: CSVESPRGNTEAFF. The CDR3 DNA reads TGCAGCGTCGAAAGTCCCAGGGGGAACACTGAAGCTTTCTTT.

This clone was detected ten times or more. This chain uses TRBV29-1 with TRBJ2-2, with TRBD2 identical over 7 bases. Trimming removed 3 bases from V and 6 bases from J; junction bases left unmatched: 4. Germline CDR1 and CDR2: SQVTM and ANQGSEA. The CDR3 extends over 13 amino acids. The CDR3 loop is CSVEREWSGELFF. As DNA, the CDR3 is TGCAGCGTTGAGCGGGAGTGGTCCGGGGAGCTGTTTTTT.

In this sample, this clone turned up many times. The chain recombines TRBV3-1 with TRBJ1-5; the D is unclear. CDR1 and CDR2 (germline): LGHDT, YNNKEL (reference sequence). Trimming left V 0 bases short and J 6 bases short, with 6 bases between. CDR3 length: 13 amino acids. The CDR3 is CASSQERGQPQHF. The CDR3 nucleotides read TGTGCCAGCAGCCAAGAGCGAGGTCAGCCCCAGCATTTT.

This clone has a count of ten or more. The chain is built from TRBV6-1 and TRBJ2-2; 10 positions agree with TRBD2. V trimming: 4 bases; J trimming: 4 bases; junction bases outside the gene matches: 9. The CDR3 is 17 residues long. Germline-derived CDR1 and CDR2 are MNHNS and SASEGT. In DNA form, the CDR3 reads TGTGCCAGCAGTGGAGCGGGGGGGCCTGAAATCACCGGGGAGCTGTTTTTT. Its protein product is CASSGAGGPEITGELFF.

This clone was detected ten times or more. V usage is TRBV7-9 and J usage is TRBJ2-7; 8 bases align to TRBD1. The CDR3 runs 15 residues. V gave up 1 base and J gave up 1 base; unmatched junction bases: 3. From germline, CDR1 is SEHNR and CDR2 FQNEAQ (reference sequence). The CDR3 nucleotides are TGTGCCAGCAGCTTAGTGGACAGGGCTTCCTACGAGCAGTACTTC. It specifies CASSLVDRASYEQYF.

The table lists this clone with many counts. The chain is built from TRBV2 and TRBJ1-6; a possible D gene is TRBD1 (6 bases). V lost 2 bases to trimming and J lost 7 bases, with 12 bases between them. The germline CDR1 and CDR2 sequences are SNHLY and FYNNEI. The CDR3 has 15 amino acids. The CDR3 loop reads CASSEYKGGNSPLHF. CDR3 coding DNA: TGTGCCAGCAGTGAATACAAGGGGGGAAATTCACCCCTCCACTTT.

This clone was detected ten times or more. This CDR3 reads CSARVRDRKAKNIQYF. The CDR3 coding sequence is TGCAGTGCTAGAGTCAGGGACCGGAAGGCCAAAAACATTCAGTACTTC. The chain joins TRBV20-1 to TRBJ2-4; the D gene could be TRBD1 or TRBD2 (5 bases each). Germline CDR1 reads DFQATT; CDR2 reads SNEGSKA (reference sequence). This CDR3 spans 16 amino acids. Trimming removed 1 base at V and 1 base at J, with 14 bases between.

This rearrangement joins TRBV24-1 to TRBJ2-1; 8 nucleotides agree with TRBD2. The CDR3 contains 17 residues. The ends lost 0 bases at V and 1 base at J; junction bases unmatched: 4. Germline V gene sequence: CDR1 KGHDR, CDR2 SFDVKD. CDR3 coding DNA: TGTGCCACCAGTGATTTGACCGCTAGCGGGTCCTACAATGAGCAGTTCTTC. It is translated as CATSDLTASGSYNEQFF.

V and J are TRBV19 and TRBJ1-5; possibly TRBD1 for D (5 bases). The germline CDR1 and CDR2 sequences are LNHDA and SQIVND (reference sequence). This CDR3 spans 17 amino acids. The V gene lost 5 bases and the J gene lost 0 bases, with 17 bases spanning the gap. The CDR3 sequence is CASSRVGDIGSNQPQHF. The CDR3 coding sequence is TGTGCCAGTAGTCGGGTAGGGGATATTGGTAGCAATCAGCCCCAGCATTTT.